The next 5 T cell receptor beta chains were all read from a single sample in a study of blood T cell repertoires in COVID-19. Generated by immunoSEQ multiplex PCR, the TCRdb table keeps only in-frame clones and is missing some. The top ten hold less than 2% of the sample, which has about 73,000 clones, nearly 85% seen once. The sequenced sample consisted of peripheral blood. These receptor sequences come from a woman aged 60-75 years with acute or convalescent COVID-19.

The rearrangement uses TRBV28 and TRBJ1-1; perhaps TRBD1 as D (6 bases). Germline CDR1 and CDR2: MDHEN and SYDVKM. The CDR3 length is 13 residues. Trimming left V 5 bases short and J 4 bases short, with 11 bases between. The DNA of the CDR3 is TGTGCCAGCAGTAACCCAGGGGTCACTGAAGCTTTCTTT. Translated: CASSNPGVTEAFF. The variable domain in full, completed from reference TRBV28 and TRBJ1-1, reads DVKVTQSSRYLVKRTGEKVFLECVQDMDHENMFWYRQDPGLGLRLIYFSYDVKMKEKGDIPEGYSVSREKKERFSLILESASTNQTSMYLCASSNPGVTEAFFGQGTRLTVV.

The chain employs TRBV28 and TRBJ1-2, with TRBD1 matching 12 bases. The germline V gene encodes CDR1 MDHEN and CDR2 SYDVKM. This CDR3 has 18 residues. V lost 5 bases, J lost 7 bases, and 17 bases stayed unmatched. CDR3 bases: TGTGCCAGCAGTCGGATCCCGGGACAGGGGGCCCCGGCGGGTGGCTACACCTTC. This translates into CASSRIPGQGAPAGGYTF.

The gene calls are TRBV2 and TRBJ1-3; no clear D. Per germline, CDR1 SNHLY and CDR2 FYNNEI. V was cut by 2 bases and J by 0 bases, with 8 bases left in between. The CDR3 extends over 15 amino acids. The CDR3 nucleotides read TGTGCCAGCAGTGAAATGCGTGGCTCTGGAAACACCATATATTTT. This sequence encodes CASSEMRGSGNTIYF. The full variable domain, in which reference TRBV2 and TRBJ1-3 provide the parts outside the CDR3, is EPEVTQTPSHQVTQMGQEVILRCVPISNHLYFYWYRQILGQKVEFLVSFYNNEISEKSEIFDDQFSVERPDGSNFTLKIRSTKLEDSAMYFCASSEMRGSGNTIYFGEGSWLTVV.

This chain joins TRBV5-4 and TRBJ1-1, with 7 bases fitting TRBD1. J gave up 1 base and V 2 bases, and 5 bases lay outside the gene matches. Germline V CDR1 and CDR2: SGHNT, YYREEE (reference sequence). CDR3 length: 15 residues. The CDR3 loop reads CASSLQTGRNTEAFF. As DNA, the CDR3 is TGTGCCAGCAGCTTACAGACAGGGAGGAACACTGAAGCTTTCTTT.

The chain joins TRBV19 to TRBJ1-2; 7 bases line up with TRBD1. This CDR3 spans 15 amino acids. Germline lookup yields CDR1 LNHDA and CDR2 SQIVND (reference sequence). Unmatched junction bases numbered 10, after V lost 4 bases and J lost 5 bases. The CDR3: CASSKDGTVRYGYTF. The DNA of the CDR3 is TGTGCCAGTAGTAAAGACGGGACAGTCCGATATGGCTACACCTTC. Based on the CDR3 plus reference TRBV19 and TRBJ1-2, the full variable domain is DGGITQSPKYLFRKEGQNVTLSCEQNLNHDAMYWYRQDPGQGLRLIYYSQIVNDFQKGDIAEGYSVSREKKESFPLTVTSAQKNPTAFYLCASSKDGTVRYGYTFGSGTRLTVV.